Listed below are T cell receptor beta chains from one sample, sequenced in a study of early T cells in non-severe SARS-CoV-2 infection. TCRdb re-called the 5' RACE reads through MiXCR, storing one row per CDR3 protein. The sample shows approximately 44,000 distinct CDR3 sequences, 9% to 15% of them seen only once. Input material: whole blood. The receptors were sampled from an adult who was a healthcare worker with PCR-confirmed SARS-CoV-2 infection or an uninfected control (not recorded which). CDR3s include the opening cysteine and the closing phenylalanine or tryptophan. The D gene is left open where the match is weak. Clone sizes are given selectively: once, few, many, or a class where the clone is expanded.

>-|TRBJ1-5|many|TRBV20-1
TGCAGTGCTGTCTCGGGGGGCGAATATCAGCCCCAGCATTTT
CSAVSGGEYQPQHF
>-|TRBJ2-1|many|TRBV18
TGTGCCAGCTCACCGCGGGCCTCCCTTAATAACAATGAGCAGTTCTTC
CASSPRASLNNNEQFF
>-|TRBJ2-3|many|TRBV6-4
TGTGCCAGCAGTGACTCAGGGTACTCTAGCACAGATACGCAGTATTTT
CASSDSGYSSTDTQYF
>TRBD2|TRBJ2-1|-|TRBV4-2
TGTGCCAGCAGCCAAGATCCCCAGCGGGGATATGAGCAGTTCTTC
CASSQDPQRGYEQFF
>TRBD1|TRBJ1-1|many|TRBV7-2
TGTGCCACCCACAGGGGGCAAAACACTGAAGCTTTCTTT
CATHRGQNTEAFF
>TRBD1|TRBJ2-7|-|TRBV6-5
TGTGCCAGCAGCTCCACAGGGGGCTGGGACGAGCAGTACTTC
CASSSTGGWDEQYF
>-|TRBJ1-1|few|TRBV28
TGTGCCAGCAGCGCCCTGATCGGCTCCGGGGAAGCTTTCTTT
CASSALIGSGEAFF
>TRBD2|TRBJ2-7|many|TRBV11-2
TGTGCCAGCAGCTTAAAGACCCCCTGGGGTAGCGGGAGTAATAGCGAGCAGTACTTC
CASSLKTPWGSGSNSEQYF
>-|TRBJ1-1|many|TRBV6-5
TGTGCCAGCAGTTACTCGAGTTCAGACATGAACACTGAAGCTTTCTTT
CASSYSSSDMNTEAFF
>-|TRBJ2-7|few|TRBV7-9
TGTGCCAGCAGCTCCCTAACCCAGCCCCCCTACGAGCAGTACTTC
CASSSLTQPPYEQYF
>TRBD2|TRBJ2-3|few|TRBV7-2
TGTGCCAGCAGCTTTCTAGCGGGGGGTAGCAGGGATACGCAGTATTTT
CASSFLAGGSRDTQYF
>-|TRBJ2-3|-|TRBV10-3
TGTGCCATCAGTGAGTCGATCGACTTCACAGATACGCAGTATTTT
CAISESIDFTDTQYF
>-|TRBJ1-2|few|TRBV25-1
TGTGCCAGCAGTGAGACCAACAGGTTTTGGTTGGACGGCTACACCTTC
CASSETNRFWLDGYTF
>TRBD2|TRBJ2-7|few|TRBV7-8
TGTGCCAGCAGCCCCCCATGGCTAGCGGGGGGGCCGGGGTACGAGCAGTACTTC
CASSPPWLAGGPGYEQYF
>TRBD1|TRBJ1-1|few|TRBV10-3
TGTGCCATCTTCGCGGGACAGGGGAACACTGAAGCTTTCTTT
CAIFAGQGNTEAFF
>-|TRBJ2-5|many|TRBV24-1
TGTGCCACCAGTGATTGGGGAAGGACCCGCTACCAAGAGACCCAGTACTTC
CATSDWGRTRYQETQYF
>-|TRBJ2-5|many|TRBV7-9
TGTGCCAGCACCCCCCTTCGAGAGACCCAGTACTTC
CASTPLRETQYF
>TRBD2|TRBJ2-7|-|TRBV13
TGTGCCAGCAGCTTCACCTCCCCTAGCGGGGCCTCCTACGAGCAGTACTTC
CASSFTSPSGASYEQYF
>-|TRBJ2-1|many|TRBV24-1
TGTGCCACCAGCGGGCACATGGAGCAGTTCTTC
CATSGHMEQFF
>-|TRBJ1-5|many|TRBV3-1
TGTGCCAGCAGCCAAGATTTGGGTACAGGGAAGCCCCAGCATTTT
CASSQDLGTGKPQHF
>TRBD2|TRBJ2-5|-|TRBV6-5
TGTGCCAGCAGTTACTCAGCGGGACAAGAGACCCAGTACTTC
CASSYSAGQETQYF
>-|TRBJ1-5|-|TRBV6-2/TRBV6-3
TGTGCCAGCAGTTATAGCAGGAATCAGCCCCAGCATTTT
CASSYSRNQPQHF
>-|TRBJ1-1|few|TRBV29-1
TGCAGCGTTGAAGGGTTTCAGATCACTGAAGCTTTCTTT
CSVEGFQITEAFF
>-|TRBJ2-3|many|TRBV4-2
TGTGCCAGCAGCCACGAGGGGTTAAGCACAGATACGCAGTATTTT
CASSHEGLSTDTQYF
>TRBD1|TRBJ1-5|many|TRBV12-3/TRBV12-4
TGTGCCAGCAGTTTTGGGGACAGCCTATATCAGCCCCAGCATTTT
CASSFGDSLYQPQHF
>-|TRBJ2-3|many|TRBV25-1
TGTGCCAACCAGGAGACAGATACGCAGTATTTT
CANQETDTQYF
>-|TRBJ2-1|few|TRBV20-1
TGCAGTGCTCCAGGGCCCCAAGGAGGGTCCTACAATGAGCAGTTCTTC
CSAPGPQGGSYNEQFF
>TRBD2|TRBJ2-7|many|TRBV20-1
TGCAGTGCTAGCTACCTAGCGGGGGACGAGCAGTACTTC
CSASYLAGDEQYF
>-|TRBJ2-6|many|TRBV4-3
TGCGCCAGCAGCCAAGTGCAGGGTACGGGGGCCAACGTCCTGACTTTC
CASSQVQGTGANVLTF
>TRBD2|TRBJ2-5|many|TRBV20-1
TGCAGTGCTAGCGGACTAGCGCGCCAAGAGACCCAGTACTTC
CSASGLARQETQYF
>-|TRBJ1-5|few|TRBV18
TGTGCCAGCTCACCGATTCTCCAGTATAGCAATCAGCCCCAGCATTTT
CASSPILQYSNQPQHF
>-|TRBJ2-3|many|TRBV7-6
TGTGCCAGCAGCCGGATAGGGGGGGCGGTGACAGATACGCAGTATTTT
CASSRIGGAVTDTQYF
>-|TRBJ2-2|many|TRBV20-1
TGCAGTGCTATGCAGCTGAACACCGGGGAGCTGTTTTTT
CSAMQLNTGELFF
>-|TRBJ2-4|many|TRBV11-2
TGTGCCAGCAGCTTGAGAGGCGGGGCGGGCATTCAGTACTTC
CASSLRGGAGIQYF
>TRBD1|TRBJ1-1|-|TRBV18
TGTGCCAGCTCGCTAACAGGGGCCTCATTGAACACTGAAGCTTTCTTT
CASSLTGASLNTEAFF
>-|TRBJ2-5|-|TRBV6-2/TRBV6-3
TGTGCCAGCACGTCTCTCCGGGTGGCCCAGTACTTC
CASTSLRVAQYF
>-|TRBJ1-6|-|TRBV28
TGTGCCAGCAGTCGCTTGACGGCACAATCACCCCTCCACTTT
CASSRLTAQSPLHF
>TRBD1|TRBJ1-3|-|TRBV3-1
TGTGCCAGCAGCCAAGCGAAGACAGGGGCGTCCTCTGGAAACACCATATATTTT
CASSQAKTGASSGNTIYF
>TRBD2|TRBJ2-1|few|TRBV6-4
TGTGCCAGTGGACTAGCGGGAGGCAATGAGCAGTTCTTC
CASGLAGGNEQFF
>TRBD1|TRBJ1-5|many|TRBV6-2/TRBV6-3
TGTGCCAGCAGTTACTCGACAGGGGTTGGGTATAGCAATCAGCCCCAGCATTTT
CASSYSTGVGYSNQPQHF
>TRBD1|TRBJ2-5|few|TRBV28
TGTGCCAGCAGTTTGGGGACAGGGCGGACCCAGTACTTC
CASSLGTGRTQYF
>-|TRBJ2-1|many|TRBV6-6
TGTGCCAGCAGTTACTCTTCCAATGAGCAGTTCTTC
CASSYSSNEQFF
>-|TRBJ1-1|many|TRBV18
TGTGCCAGCTCACCGATGAGGGGAGGGTTGAACACTGAAGCTTTCTTT
CASSPMRGGLNTEAFF